One sample yielded the 2 T cell receptor beta chains listed below, sequenced in a study of patients with pleural tuberculosis. TCRdb ran MiXCR on the reads and lists one entry per CDR3 protein. The data show around 50,000 distinct CDR3 sequences, less than 8% seen once. The receptors shown here come from a human donor with pleural tuberculosis.

In this sample, this clonotype turned up many times. The chain carries TRBV6-1 and TRBJ1-5; 9 bases match TRBD1. The CDR3 is 14 residues long. The germline CDR1 and CDR2 sequences are MNHNS and SASEGT. V was clipped by 8 bases and J by 4 bases; unmatched bases: 6. The CDR3 nucleotides are TGTGCCAGCGGGGGACAGGGACGGAATCAGCCCCAGCATTTT. This encodes CASGGQGRNQPQHF.

This clonotype came up many times. V and J are TRBV2 and TRBJ2-3, with 15 bases matching TRBD2. The germline V gene encodes CDR1 SNHLY and CDR2 FYNNEI. The CDR3 has 17 amino acids. V dropped 2 bases and J dropped 6; count of bases not matched to a gene: 6. The CDR3 sequence is CASSEMGLAGGRDTQYF. The CDR3 bases are TGTGCCAGCAGTGAAATGGGACTAGCGGGAGGAAGGGATACGCAGTATTTT.